This T cell receptor (beta chain) was found in a study of CXCR3-negative and CXCR3-positive naive CD8 T cells. The study, taken as a whole, reports: CXCR3-negative naive cells had less hydrophobic TRB CDR3s than did CXCR3-positive naive cells.

The CDR3 covers 12 residues. Looked up from germline, CDR1 is GTSNPN and CDR2 is SVGIG (reference sequence). UMI-labeled 5' RACE TRB cDNA libraries were prepared from the cells. TCRdb re-called the 5' RACE reads and shows each CDR3 protein once, DNA omitted. This table holds some 120,000 distinct CDR3 sequences. Of note for this clonotype: The antigen is not known.

The chain combines TRBV30 with TRBJ1-2; the TCRdb D gene call, TRBD1, has no DNA to confirm it. The sequence was collected from a human donor in good health. Some clones in this sample may be carry-over from other donors' samples. The sequencing sample was made of naive CXCR3+ CD8+ T cells from blood. Sample subset: CD45RO-CCR7+CD27+CD95- naive CD8+ T cells expressing CXCR3 (TNR3+). The CDR3 is CAWSLTDDGYTF.